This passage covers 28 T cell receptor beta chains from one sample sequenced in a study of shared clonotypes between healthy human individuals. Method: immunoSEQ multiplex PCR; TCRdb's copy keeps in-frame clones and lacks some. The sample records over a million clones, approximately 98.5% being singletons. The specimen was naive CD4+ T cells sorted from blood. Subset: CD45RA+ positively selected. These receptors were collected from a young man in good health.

The DNA for the CDR3 is TGTGCCACCAGCAGAGAATATTTCGGGGAGCTGTTTTTT. It yields the protein CATSREYFGELFF. V usage is TRBV15 and J usage is TRBJ2-2; D remains unclear. The CDR3 runs to 13 residues. Trimming shortened V by 0 bases and J by 7 bases, and 6 bases separated the two germline ends. Germline-derived CDR1 and CDR2 are LNHNV and YYDKDF (reference sequence).

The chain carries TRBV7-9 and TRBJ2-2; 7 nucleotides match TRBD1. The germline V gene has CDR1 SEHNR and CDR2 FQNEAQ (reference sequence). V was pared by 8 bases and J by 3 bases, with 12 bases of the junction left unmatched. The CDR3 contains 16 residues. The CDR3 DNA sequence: TGTGCCAGCCTGAAAGAGACAGGGCCGTACACCGGGGAGCTGTTTTTT. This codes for CASLKETGPYTGELFF. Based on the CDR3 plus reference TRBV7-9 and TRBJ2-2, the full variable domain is DTGVSQNPRHKITKRGQNVTFRCDPISEHNRLYWYRQTLGQGPEFLTYFQNEAQLEKSRLLSDRFSAERPKGSFSTLEIQRTEQGDSAMYLCASLKETGPYTGELFFGEGSRLTVL.

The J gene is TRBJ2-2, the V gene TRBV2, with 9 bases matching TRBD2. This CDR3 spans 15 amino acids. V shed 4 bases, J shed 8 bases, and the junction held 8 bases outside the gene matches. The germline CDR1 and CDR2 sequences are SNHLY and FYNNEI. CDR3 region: CASSAAGGYSGELFF. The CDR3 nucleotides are TGTGCCAGCAGTGCGGCGGGAGGGTATTCGGGGGAGCTGTTTTTT. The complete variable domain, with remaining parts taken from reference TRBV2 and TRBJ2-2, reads EPEVTQTPSHQVTQMGQEVILRCVPISNHLYFYWYRQILGQKVEFLVSFYNNEISEKSEIFDDQFSVERPDGSNFTLKIRSTKLEDSAMYFCASSAAGGYSGELFFGEGSRLTVL.

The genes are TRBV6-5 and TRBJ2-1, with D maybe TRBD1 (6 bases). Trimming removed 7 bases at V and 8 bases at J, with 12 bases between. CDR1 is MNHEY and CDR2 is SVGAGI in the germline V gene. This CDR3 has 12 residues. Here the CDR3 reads CASTSEGDEQFF. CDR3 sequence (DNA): TGTGCCAGCACATCTGAGGGGGATGAGCAGTTCTTC.

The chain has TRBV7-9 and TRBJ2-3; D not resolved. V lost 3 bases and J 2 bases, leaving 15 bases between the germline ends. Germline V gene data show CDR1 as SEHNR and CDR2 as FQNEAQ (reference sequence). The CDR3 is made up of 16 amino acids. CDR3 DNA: TGTGCCAGCAGCTTTGAGAGACCACTCAACACAGATACGCAGTATTTT. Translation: CASSFERPLNTDTQYF. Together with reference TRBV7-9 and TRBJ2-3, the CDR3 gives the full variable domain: DTGVSQNPRHKITKRGQNVTFRCDPISEHNRLYWYRQTLGQGPEFLTYFQNEAQLEKSRLLSDRFSAERPKGSFSTLEIQRTEQGDSAMYLCASSFERPLNTDTQYFGPGTRLTVL.

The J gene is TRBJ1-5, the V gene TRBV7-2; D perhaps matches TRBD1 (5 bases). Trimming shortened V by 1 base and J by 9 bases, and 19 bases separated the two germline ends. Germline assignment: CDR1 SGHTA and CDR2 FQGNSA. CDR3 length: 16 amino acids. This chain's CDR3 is CASSLDFRGMGAPQHF. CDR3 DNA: TGTGCCAGCAGCTTAGACTTCCGGGGGATGGGAGCGCCCCAGCATTTT.

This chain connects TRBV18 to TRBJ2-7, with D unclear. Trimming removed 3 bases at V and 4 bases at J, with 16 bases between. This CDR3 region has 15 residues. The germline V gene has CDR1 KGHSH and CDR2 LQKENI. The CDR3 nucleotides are TGTGCCAGCTCACCGGGAACCCAGAGACCGTACGAGCAGTACTTC. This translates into CASSPGTQRPYEQYF.

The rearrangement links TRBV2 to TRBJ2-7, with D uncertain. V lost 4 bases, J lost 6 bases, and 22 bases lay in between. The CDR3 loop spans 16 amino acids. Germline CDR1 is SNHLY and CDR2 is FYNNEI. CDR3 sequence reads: CASSGDDGFNIVEQYF. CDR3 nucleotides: TGTGCCAGCAGTGGAGATGACGGGTTTAATATCGTCGAGCAGTACTTC.

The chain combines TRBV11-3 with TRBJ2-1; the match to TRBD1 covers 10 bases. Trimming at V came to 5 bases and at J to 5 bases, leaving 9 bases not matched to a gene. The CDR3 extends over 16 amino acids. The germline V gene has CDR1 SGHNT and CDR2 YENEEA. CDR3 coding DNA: TGTGCCAGCAGCCATAAGACAGGGGGCGCAAACAATGAGCAGTTCTTC. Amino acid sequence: CASSHKTGGANNEQFF.

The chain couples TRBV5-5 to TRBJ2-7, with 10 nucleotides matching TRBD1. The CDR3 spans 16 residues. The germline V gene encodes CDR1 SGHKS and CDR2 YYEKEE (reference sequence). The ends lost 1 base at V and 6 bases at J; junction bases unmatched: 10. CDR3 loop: CASSLRLGQGSIEQYF. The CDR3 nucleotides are TGTGCCAGCAGCTTGAGGTTGGGACAGGGGTCGATCGAGCAGTACTTC. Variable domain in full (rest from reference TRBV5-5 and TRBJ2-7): DAGVTQSPTHLIKTRGQQVTLRCSPISGHKSVSWYQQVLGQGPQFIFQYYEKEERGRGNFPDRFSARQFPNYSSELNVNALLLGDSALYLCASSLRLGQGSIEQYFGPGTRLTVT.

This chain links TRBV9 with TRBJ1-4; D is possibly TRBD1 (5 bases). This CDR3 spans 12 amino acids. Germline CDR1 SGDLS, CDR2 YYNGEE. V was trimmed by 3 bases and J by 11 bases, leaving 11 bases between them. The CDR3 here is CASSGQSDKLFF. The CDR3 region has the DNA TGTGCCAGCAGCGGACAGAGTGATAAACTGTTTTTT.

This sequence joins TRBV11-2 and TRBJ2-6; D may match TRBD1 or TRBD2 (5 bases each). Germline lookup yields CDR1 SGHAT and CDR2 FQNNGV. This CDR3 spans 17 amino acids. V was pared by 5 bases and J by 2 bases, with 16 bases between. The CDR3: CASSPLGAAAGANVLTF. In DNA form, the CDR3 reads TGTGCCAGCAGCCCTCTCGGGGCAGCGGCTGGGGCCAACGTCCTGACTTTC.

Here the CDR3 reads CASNTDRGGQPQHF. As DNA, the CDR3 is TGTGCCAGCAATACAGACAGGGGAGGTCAGCCCCAGCATTTT. The chain employs TRBV2 and TRBJ1-5; 8 bases map to TRBD1. The CDR3 consists of 14 residues. J lost 6 bases, V lost 7 bases, and 8 bases had no gene match. The germline CDR1 and CDR2 sequences are SNHLY and FYNNEI.

The CDR3 loop is CASSRDSQRPTDTQYF. The CDR3 bases are TGCGCCAGCAGTCGGGACTCACAACGCCCCACAGATACGCAGTATTTT. V is TRBV10-2 and J is TRBJ2-3; the D gene is possibly TRBD2 (6 bases). CDR1 is WSHSY and CDR2 is SAAADI in the germline V gene. Trimming removed 5 bases at V and 2 bases at J, with 17 bases between. CDR3 length: 16 amino acids.

CDR3 region: CASSPLPGTGTDEQYF. Here the CDR3 DNA reads TGTGCCAGCTCACCCTTACCAGGGACAGGGACGGACGAGCAGTACTTC. V and J are TRBV18 and TRBJ2-7, with 9 bases fitting TRBD1. The CDR3 runs to 16 residues. CDR1 and CDR2 (germline): KGHSH, LQKENI. J gave up 5 bases and V 3 bases, and 11 bases lay outside the gene matches.

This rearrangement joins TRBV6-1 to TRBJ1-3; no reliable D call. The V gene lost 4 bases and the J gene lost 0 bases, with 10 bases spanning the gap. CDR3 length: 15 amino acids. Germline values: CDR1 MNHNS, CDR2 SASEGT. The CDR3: CASSVPPNSGNTIYF. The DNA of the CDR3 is TGTGCCAGCAGTGTACCGCCCAACTCTGGAAACACCATATATTTT.

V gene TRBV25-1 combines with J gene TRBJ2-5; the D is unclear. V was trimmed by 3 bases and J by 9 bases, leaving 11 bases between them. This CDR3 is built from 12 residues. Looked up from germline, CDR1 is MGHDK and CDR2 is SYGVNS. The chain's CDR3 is CASSDKFYPQYF. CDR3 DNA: TGTGCCAGCAGTGATAAATTCTATCCCCAGTACTTC.

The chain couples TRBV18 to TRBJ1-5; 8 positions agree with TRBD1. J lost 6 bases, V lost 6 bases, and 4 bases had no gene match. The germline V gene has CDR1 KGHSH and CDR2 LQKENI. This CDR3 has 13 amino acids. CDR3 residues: CASSAGQVQPQHF. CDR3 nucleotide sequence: TGTGCCAGCTCGGCGGGACAGGTTCAGCCCCAGCATTTT.

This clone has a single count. The CDR3, as DNA: TGTGCCAGCTCACCGCCCGGACATAGCGCAGAGACCCAGTACTTC. Translating it yields CASSPPGHSAETQYF. The chain uses TRBV18 and TRBJ2-5; TRBD1 or TRBD2 may be the D gene (5 bases each). Germline CDR1 KGHSH, CDR2 LQKENI. The CDR3 contains 15 residues. Trimming stripped 3 bases from V and 4 bases from J, with 15 bases between.

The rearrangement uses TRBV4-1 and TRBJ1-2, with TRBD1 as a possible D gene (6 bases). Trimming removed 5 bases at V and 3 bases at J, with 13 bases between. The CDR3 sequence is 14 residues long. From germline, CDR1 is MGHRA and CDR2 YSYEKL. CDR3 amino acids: CASSSGAGDYGYTF. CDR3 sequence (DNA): TGCGCCAGCAGCTCAGGGGCAGGGGACTATGGCTACACCTTC.

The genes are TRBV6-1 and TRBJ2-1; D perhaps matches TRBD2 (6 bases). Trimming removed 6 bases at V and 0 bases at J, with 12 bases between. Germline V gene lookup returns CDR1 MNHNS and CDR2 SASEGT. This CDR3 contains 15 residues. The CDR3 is CASRAGPSSYNEQFF. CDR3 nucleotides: TGTGCCAGCAGGGCGGGACCCAGCTCCTACAATGAGCAGTTCTTC.

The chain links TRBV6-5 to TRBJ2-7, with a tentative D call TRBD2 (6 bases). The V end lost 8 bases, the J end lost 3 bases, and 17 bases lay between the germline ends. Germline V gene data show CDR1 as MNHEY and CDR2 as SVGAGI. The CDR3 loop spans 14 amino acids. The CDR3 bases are TGTGCCAGCGGGAGAACGGGAGTTCTCTACGAGCAGTACTTC. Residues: CASGRTGVLYEQYF.

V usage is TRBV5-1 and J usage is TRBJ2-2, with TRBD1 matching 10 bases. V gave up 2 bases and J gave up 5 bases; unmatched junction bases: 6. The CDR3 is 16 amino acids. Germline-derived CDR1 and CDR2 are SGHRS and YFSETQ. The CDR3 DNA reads TGCGCCAGCAGCTTACAGACAGGGGGCGGGACCGGGGAGCTGTTTTTT. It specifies CASSLQTGGGTGELFF.

Here the CDR3 DNA reads TGTGCCAGCAGCTTACTCGACGGTTTAACGAACTATGGCTACACCTTC. It is translated as CASSLLDGLTNYGYTF. This chain links TRBV7-8 with TRBJ1-2, with D hard to call. The CDR3 spans 16 residues. The germline V gene encodes CDR1 SGHVS and CDR2 FQNEAQ. Trimming stripped 2 bases from V and 2 bases from J, with 15 bases between.

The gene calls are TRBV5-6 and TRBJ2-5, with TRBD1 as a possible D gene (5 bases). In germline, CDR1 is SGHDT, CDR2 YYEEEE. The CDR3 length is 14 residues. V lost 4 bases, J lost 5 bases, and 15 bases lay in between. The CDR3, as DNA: TGTGCCAGCAGCGCGGACACGATAGAGGAGACCCAGTACTTC. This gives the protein CASSADTIEETQYF.

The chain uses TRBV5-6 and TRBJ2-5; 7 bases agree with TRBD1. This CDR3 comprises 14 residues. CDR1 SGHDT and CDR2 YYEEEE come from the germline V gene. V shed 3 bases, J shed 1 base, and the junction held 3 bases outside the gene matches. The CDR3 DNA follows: TGTGCCAGCAGCTCAACAGGGGTCCAAGAGACCCAGTACTTC. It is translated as CASSSTGVQETQYF.

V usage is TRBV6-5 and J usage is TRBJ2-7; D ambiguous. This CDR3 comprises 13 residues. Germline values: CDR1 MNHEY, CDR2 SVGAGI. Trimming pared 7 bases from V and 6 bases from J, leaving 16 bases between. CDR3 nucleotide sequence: TGTGCCAGCAAGCCTTTCCTACAGCGCGAGCAGTACTTC. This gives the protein CASKPFLQREQYF.

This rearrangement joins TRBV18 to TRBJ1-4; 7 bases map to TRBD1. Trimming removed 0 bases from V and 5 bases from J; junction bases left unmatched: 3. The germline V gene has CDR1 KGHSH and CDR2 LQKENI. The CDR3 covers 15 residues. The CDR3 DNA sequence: TGTGCCAGCTCACCACCGGGACAGCAGAATGAAAAACTGTTTTTT. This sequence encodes CASSPPGQQNEKLFF.